Listed here are 20 T cell receptor beta chains from one sample, sequenced in a study of naive and memory T cell subsets. Whole-study results and caveats: Especially in CD8 cells, naive repertoires contained a few larger clonotypes, possibly CD45RA-re-expressing memory cells.

These TCRs' antigens remain unknown. Two oligonucleotides, mixed equimolar, formed the beta constant-region primer covering TRBC1 and TRBC2. Nested alpha and beta constant-region primers with the SP2 primer drove four PCR rounds on ligated cDNA. Each CDR3 protein is one row after TCRdb ran MiXCR on the UMI-ligation and nested PCR reads. The table lists 140,000 to 150,000 distinct CDR3 sequences, over 20% of them singletons. The specimen sequenced was naive CD4+ T cells from blood. The receptors originated from a human donor in good health.

This clonotype showed up just a few times. The chain recombines TRBV5-1 with TRBJ2-7; possibly TRBD1 for D (6 bases). Trimming shortened V by 0 bases and J by 4 bases, and 11 bases separated the two germline ends. This CDR3 comprises 14 residues. The germline V gene has CDR1 SGHRS and CDR2 YFSETQ. For the CDR3, the DNA is TGCGCCAGCAGCTTGGGAGCCGGACAGTACGAGCAGTACTTC. Protein: CASSLGAGQYEQYF.

The chain couples TRBV21-1 to TRBJ2-7; TRBD1 is the table's D call, not checked against the DNA. TRBV21-1 has pseudogene status. The CDR3 consists of 18 residues. The CDR3 region is CASSHRPPPGAARNEQYF. In DNA, the CDR3 is TGTGCCAGCAGCCACAGACCCCCCCCGGGAGCCGCCAGGAACGAGCAGTACTTC.

This chain joins TRBV18 and TRBJ2-1; 13 nucleotides agree with TRBD2. The CDR3 is 16 amino acids. V shed 4 bases, J shed 5 bases, and the junction held 5 bases outside the gene matches. Per the germline V gene, CDR1 is KGHSH and CDR2 is LQKENI. The CDR3 is CASSLTSGRLNNEQFF. The DNA of the CDR3 is TGTGCCAGCTCACTGACTAGCGGGAGGCTTAACAATGAGCAGTTCTTC.

In this sample, this clonotype turned up many times. The chain uses TRBV6-5 and TRBJ2-7; D is uncertain. The CDR3 has 13 amino acids. The V gene's germline CDR1 is MNHEY and CDR2 SVGAGI. Trimming cost V 6 bases and J 3 bases, with 12 bases left between them. CDR3 residues: CASSRSLFYEQYF. The CDR3 bases are TGTGCCAGCAGCCGCTCCCTGTTCTACGAGCAGTACTTC.

This clonotype has a handful of counts. This chain joins TRBV6-5 and TRBJ1-5; D unresolved. CDR3 length: 13 residues. Trimming took off 8 bases at V and 4 bases at J, with 12 bases between the two ends. Germline V gives CDR1 MNHEY, CDR2 SVGAGI. This CDR3 reads CASGPGRNQPQHF. CDR3 sequence (DNA): TGTGCCAGCGGGCCTGGGCGAAATCAGCCCCAGCATTTT.

CDR3 protein: CASSLATGQGQPQHF. In nucleotides, the CDR3 is TGTGCCAGCAGCTTAGCAACCGGCCAGGGTCAGCCCCAGCATTTT. This chain joins TRBV7-9 and TRBJ1-5, with D maybe TRBD1 (5 bases). Trimming cost V 0 bases and J 6 bases, with 12 bases left between them. CDR3 length: 15 amino acids. The germline gives CDR1 SEHNR, CDR2 FQNEAQ (reference sequence).

This clonotype was seen more than once but under ten times. The junction differs from germline at one of its ends, possibly a read error. This sequence joins TRBV10-2 and TRBJ2-7, with D uncertain. The CDR3 consists of 15 residues. Germline V lookup: CDR1 WSHSY, CDR2 SAAADI. The CDR3 nucleotides are TGCGCCAGCACAAGGGCCGGGCTAGTCTCCAACGAGCAGTACTTC. This translates into CASTRAGLVSNEQYF.

This chain joins TRBV9 and TRBJ2-7; D assignment may be TRBD1 or TRBD2 (5 bases each). V lost 4 bases to trimming and J lost 3 bases, with 17 bases between them. Germline CDR1 reads SGDLS; CDR2 reads YYNGEE. This CDR3 region has 15 residues. The CDR3 DNA sequence: TGTGCCAGCAGCTCCCGGCAGGGACCCTACTACGAGCAGTACTTC. Its protein product is CASSSRQGPYYEQYF.

This clonotype was observed a handful of times. The chain combines TRBV5-1 with TRBJ2-2, with D unresolved. Per germline, CDR1 SGHRS and CDR2 YFSETQ. Trimming took off 3 bases at V and 5 bases at J, with 11 bases between the two ends. This CDR3 contains 14 residues. This CDR3 reads CASSWKVDTGELFF. The CDR3 DNA reads TGCGCCAGCAGCTGGAAGGTGGATACCGGGGAGCTGTTTTTT.

This clonotype was seen a few times. The chain links TRBV4-3 to TRBJ1-1, with no clear D. Trimming took off 2 bases at V and 0 bases at J, with 4 bases between the two ends. The length of the CDR3 is 13 residues. Germline assignment: CDR1 LGHNA and CDR2 YSLEER. The DNA for the CDR3 is TGCGCCAGCAGCCAAATTATGAACACTGAAGCTTTCTTT. This translates into CASSQIMNTEAFF.

The chain carries TRBV11-2 and TRBJ2-1; 14 bases are shared with TRBD2. V gave up 5 bases and J gave up 9 bases; unmatched junction bases: 18. Germline CDR1 and CDR2: SGHAT and FQNNGV. CDR3 length equals 19 residues. CDR3 coding DNA: TGTGCCAGCAGCCTCGGGACTAGCGGGAGCAATTTAATGTTGAGTGAGCAGTTCTTC. This translates into CASSLGTSGSNLMLSEQFF.

This clonotype was detected only a few times. V usage is TRBV29-1 and J usage is TRBJ2-7; 12 bases fit TRBD2. Per germline, CDR1 SQVTM and CDR2 ANQGSEA. The length of the CDR3 is 15 residues. Trimming at V came to 6 bases and at J to 5 bases, leaving 11 bases not matched to a gene. The CDR3 here is CSVTATSGSVNEQYF. CDR3 bases: TGCAGCGTAACCGCGACTAGCGGGAGCGTGAACGAGCAGTACTTC.

This clonotype was found a few times. The J gene is TRBJ2-7, the V gene TRBV20-1, with TRBD2 matching 8 bases. CDR3 length equals 14 residues. V shed 7 bases and J 4 bases; nucleotides not matched to a gene: 12. Germline lookup yields CDR1 DFQATT and CDR2 SNEGSKA (reference sequence). The CDR3 DNA sequence: TGCAGTGTCGCGATACAGCGGGAGAAGTACGAGCAGTACTTC. Protein: CSVAIQREKYEQYF.

The rearrangement links TRBV12-3 or TRBV12-4 to TRBJ2-1, with TRBD2 matching over 12 bases. The CDR3 consists of 18 residues. J was trimmed by 1 base and V by 4 bases; bases with no gene match: 8. CDR3 loop: CASSSRTSGKSSYNEQFF. The CDR3 DNA is TGTGCCAGCAGTTCAAGGACTAGCGGGAAAAGTTCCTACAATGAGCAGTTCTTC.

The chain carries TRBV6-5 and TRBJ1-1; 12 nucleotides align to TRBD1. CDR3 length: 17 amino acids. CDR1 is MNHEY and CDR2 is SVGAGI in the germline V gene. The V gene end was trimmed by 4 bases and the J gene end by 3 bases; junction bases not matched to a gene: 9. The DNA for the CDR3 is TGTGCCAGCAGTTCCTATGGGACAGGGGGCGAAGACACTGAAGCTTTCTTT. Its protein product is CASSSYGTGGEDTEAFF.

The CDR3 sequence is CASSLGGYTGELFF. The CDR3 DNA follows: TGTGCCAGCAGCTTAGGGGGGTATACCGGGGAGCTGTTTTTT. The chain employs TRBV7-8 and TRBJ2-2; D is perhaps TRBD1 or TRBD2 (5 bases each). The CDR3 is made up of 14 amino acids. V gave up 1 base and J gave up 5 bases, with 8 bases separating them. Germline V gene sequence: CDR1 SGHVS, CDR2 FQNEAQ.

DNA of the CDR3: TGCAGTGCCACCCCCCGTCCAGGCAATCAGCCCCAGCATTTT. Translation gives CSATPRPGNQPQHF. The chain carries TRBV20-1 and TRBJ1-5; D gene ambiguous. The CDR3 totals 14 residues. Per germline, CDR1 DFQATT and CDR2 SNEGSKA (reference sequence). Trimming cost V 6 bases and J 2 bases, with 14 bases left between them.

The CDR3 region has the DNA TGCGCCAGCAGCGCTTCCGGTGTTATGTTCGGCACCTACAATGAGCAGTTCTTC. It encodes CASSASGVMFGTYNEQFF. The chain recombines TRBV5-1 with TRBJ2-1; D call uncertain. The V end was cut by 4 bases, the J end by 2 bases, with 22 bases between. CDR1 and CDR2 (germline): SGHRS, YFSETQ. CDR3 length equals 18 residues.

This clonotype was counted a few times. CDR3 coding DNA: TGCGCCAGCAGCTTGGTGGCAGGGGGCGCGGACACCGGGGAGCTGTTTTTT. Translating gives CASSLVAGGADTGELFF. This chain uses TRBV5-1 with TRBJ2-2; 8 bases agree with TRBD1. The V gene end was trimmed by 0 bases and the J gene end by 3 bases; junction bases not matched to a gene: 7. This CDR3 comprises 17 residues. Germline CDR1 SGHRS, CDR2 YFSETQ.

This clonotype turned up a few times. The chain has TRBV5-1 and TRBJ1-1, with 7 bases matching TRBD1. V lost 4 bases and J lost 4; bases outside the gene matches: 10. The CDR3 totals 15 residues. From germline, CDR1 is SGHRS and CDR2 YFSETQ. The CDR3 bases are TGCGCCAGCAGCCAGACAGGGATTGGAATCACTGAAGCTTTCTTT. Translation gives CASSQTGIGITEAFF.